A selection of T cell receptor beta chains follows, all from one sample in a study of cytomegalovirus exposure and HLA in healthy donors. Some clones are missing from TCRdb's copy, which holds only in-frame ones; the method was immunoSEQ multiplex PCR. Among approximately 150,000 clones listed, around 80% were seen once. The source material was PBMCs. The source is a middle-aged man in good health and CMV-seronegative. CDR3s include the opening cysteine and the closing phenylalanine or tryptophan.

TRBV5-6	TRBJ2-7	CASTRGQGNEYF
TRBV7-2	TRBJ1-2	CASSLDTGNYGYTF
TRBV25-1	TRBJ2-7	CASTGPGAYEQYF
TRBV10-2	TRBJ2-2	CASRNDRNTGELFF
TRBV7-9	TRBJ2-7	CASSPRDRAYEQYF
TRBV28	TRBJ2-7	CASSLNPSEQYF
TRBV28	TRBJ2-3	CASSPGGLAGAGTDTQYF
TRBV14	TRBJ2-5	CASSQVHGGGLRETQYF
TRBV5-6	TRBJ2-7	CASSWGQITYEQYF
TRBV2	TRBJ2-1	CASSPGLNNEQFF
TRBV19	TRBJ1-1	CASSISLQGDTEAFF
TRBV11-2	TRBJ2-3	CASSLNRGYTDTQYF
TRBV5-4	TRBJ2-1	CASSFATVSYNEQFF
TRBV28	TRBJ2-5	CASRVGTETQYF
TRBV5-4	TRBJ2-3	CASSFGQALFIDTQYF
TRBV5-1	TRBJ1-1	CASASTSRTEAFF
TRBV5-5	TRBJ1-5	CASSPRQFASNQPQHF
TRBV19	TRBJ2-3	CASSLRGRADTQYF
TRBV18	TRBJ1-6	CASSRDRDHSPLHF
TRBV7-6	TRBJ2-7	CASSPTGGAGEQYF